This record concerns one T cell receptor (beta chain) sequence. What it recognizes is unknown. No treatment of any kind had been given to any patient before thyroid surgery. CDR1 and CDR2 from the germline V gene are SGDLS and YYNGEE. The V end lost 0 bases, the J end lost 5 bases, and 12 bases lay between the germline ends. This CDR3 contains 15 residues. Authors' processing steps: In papillary thyroid cancer, a distant-metastasis classifier was built using CDR3 differences across clinicopathological groups. TCRdb re-called the PCR reads with MiXCR. The V and J calls shown here were made by TCRdb, not taken from the authors' results. The sample contains 25,000 to 30,000 clones, roughly 16% of which appear only once. These data belong to a study of metastatic and nonmetastatic thyroid tumors. Study in general: Repertoire comparisons spanned blood and tumor or nodule tissue from malignant and benign thyroid patients.

Study findings and constraints: In blood and tumor, TCR beta diversity was reportedly significantly higher in malignant thyroid tumors than in benign nodules.

Sequenced material: blood. The TCR sequence derives from a female donor with papillary thyroid cancer or a benign thyroid nodule (not recorded which). Some clones in this sample may be carry-over from other donors' samples. V usage is TRBV9 and J usage is TRBJ1-5; perhaps TRBD1 as D (6 bases). The CDR3 protein is CASSVGGGLDQPQHF. The CDR3 nucleotides read TGTGCCAGCAGCGTAGGCGGGGGCCTAGATCAGCCCCAGCATTTT.